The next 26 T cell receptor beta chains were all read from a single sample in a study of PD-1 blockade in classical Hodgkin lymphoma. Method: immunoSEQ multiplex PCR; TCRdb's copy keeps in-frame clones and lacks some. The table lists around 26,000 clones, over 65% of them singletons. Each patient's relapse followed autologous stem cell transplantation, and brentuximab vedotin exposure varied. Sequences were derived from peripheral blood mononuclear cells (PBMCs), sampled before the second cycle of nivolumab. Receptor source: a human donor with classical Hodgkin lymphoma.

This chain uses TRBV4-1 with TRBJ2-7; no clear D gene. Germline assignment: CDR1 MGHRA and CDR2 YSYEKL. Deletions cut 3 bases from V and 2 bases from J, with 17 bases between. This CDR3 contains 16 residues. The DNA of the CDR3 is TGCGCCAGCAGCCAGCTCGCCGGAGTAGGCCCCTACGAGCAGTACTTC. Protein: CASSQLAGVGPYEQYF.

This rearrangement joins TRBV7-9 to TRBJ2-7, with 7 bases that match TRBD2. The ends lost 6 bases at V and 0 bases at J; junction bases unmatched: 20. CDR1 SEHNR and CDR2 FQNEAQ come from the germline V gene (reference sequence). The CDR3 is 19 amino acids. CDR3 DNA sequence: TGTGCCAGCAGGCGTTACCCACAGGAGAGCGGGAACAGCTCCTACGAGCAGTACTTC. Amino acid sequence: CASRRYPQESGNSSYEQYF.

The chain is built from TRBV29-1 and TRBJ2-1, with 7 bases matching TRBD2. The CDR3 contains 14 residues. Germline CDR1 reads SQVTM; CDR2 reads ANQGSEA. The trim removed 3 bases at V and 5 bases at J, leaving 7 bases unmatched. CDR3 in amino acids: CSVDSSGSHNEQFF. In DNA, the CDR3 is TGCAGCGTTGATAGTAGCGGGTCACACAATGAGCAGTTCTTC.

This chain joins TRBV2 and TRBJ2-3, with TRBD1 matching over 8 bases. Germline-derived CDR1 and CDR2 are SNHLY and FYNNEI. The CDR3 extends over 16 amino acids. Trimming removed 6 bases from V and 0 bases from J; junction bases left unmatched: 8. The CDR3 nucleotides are TGTGCCAGCAGGGCCTTGACAGGGGCTAGCACAGATACGCAGTATTTT. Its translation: CASRALTGASTDTQYF.

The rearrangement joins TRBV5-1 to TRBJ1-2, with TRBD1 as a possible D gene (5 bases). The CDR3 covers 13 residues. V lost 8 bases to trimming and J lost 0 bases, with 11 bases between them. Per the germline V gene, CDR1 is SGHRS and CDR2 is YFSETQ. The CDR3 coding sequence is TGCGCCAGAGGGAGGGGATCTAACTATGGCTACACCTTC. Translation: CARGRGSNYGYTF.

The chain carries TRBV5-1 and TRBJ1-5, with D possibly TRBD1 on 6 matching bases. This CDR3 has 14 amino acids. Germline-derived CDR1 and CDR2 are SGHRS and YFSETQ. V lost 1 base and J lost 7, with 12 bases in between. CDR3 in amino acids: CASSLMGGTQPQHF. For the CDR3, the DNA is TGCGCCAGCAGCTTGATGGGGGGCACCCAGCCCCAGCATTTT.

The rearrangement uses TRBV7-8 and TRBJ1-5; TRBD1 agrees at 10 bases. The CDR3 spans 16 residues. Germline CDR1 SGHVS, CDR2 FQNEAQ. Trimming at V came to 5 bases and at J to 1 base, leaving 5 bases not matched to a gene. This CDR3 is CASSRDRGRSNQPQHF. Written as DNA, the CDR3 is TGTGCCAGCAGCCGGGACAGGGGAAGAAGCAATCAGCCCCAGCATTTT.

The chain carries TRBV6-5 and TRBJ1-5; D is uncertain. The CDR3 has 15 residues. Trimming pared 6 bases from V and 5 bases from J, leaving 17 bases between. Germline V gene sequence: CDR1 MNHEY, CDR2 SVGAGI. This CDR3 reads CASSFRATRHQPQHF. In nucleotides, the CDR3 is TGTGCCAGCAGCTTCCGGGCCACGAGGCATCAGCCCCAGCATTTT.

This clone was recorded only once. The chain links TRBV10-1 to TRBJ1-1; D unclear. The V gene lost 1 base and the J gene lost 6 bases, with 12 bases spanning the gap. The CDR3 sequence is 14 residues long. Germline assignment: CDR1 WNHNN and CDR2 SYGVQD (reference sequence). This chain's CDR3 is CASSELGSGAEAFF. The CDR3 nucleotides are TGCGCCAGCAGTGAGTTAGGGTCCGGGGCTGAAGCTTTCTTT.

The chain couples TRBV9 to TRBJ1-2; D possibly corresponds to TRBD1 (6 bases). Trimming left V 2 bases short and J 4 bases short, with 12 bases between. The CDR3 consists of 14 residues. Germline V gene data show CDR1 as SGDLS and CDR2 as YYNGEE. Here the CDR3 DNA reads TGTGCCAGCAGCGTGGACAGACGGCTCTATGGCTACACCTTC. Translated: CASSVDRRLYGYTF.

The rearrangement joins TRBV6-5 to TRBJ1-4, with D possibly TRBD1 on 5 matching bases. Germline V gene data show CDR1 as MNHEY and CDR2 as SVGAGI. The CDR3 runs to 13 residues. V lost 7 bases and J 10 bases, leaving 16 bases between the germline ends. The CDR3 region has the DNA TGTGCCAGCACCACATCGGCAGGGAGAAAACTGTTTTTT. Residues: CASTTSAGRKLFF.

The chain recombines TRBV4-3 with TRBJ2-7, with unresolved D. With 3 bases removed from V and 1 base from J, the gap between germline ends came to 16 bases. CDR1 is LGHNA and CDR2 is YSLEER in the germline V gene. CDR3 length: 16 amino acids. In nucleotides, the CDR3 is TGCGCCAGCAGCCACTTGGACGGTAGAAGTTCCTACGAGCAGTACTTC. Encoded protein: CASSHLDGRSSYEQYF.

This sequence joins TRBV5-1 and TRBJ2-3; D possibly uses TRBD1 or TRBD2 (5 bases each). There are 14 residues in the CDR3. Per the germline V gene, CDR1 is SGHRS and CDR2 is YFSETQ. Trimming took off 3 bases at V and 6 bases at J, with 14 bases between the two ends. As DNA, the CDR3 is TGCGCCAGCAGCTATCAGGGAGTGGGGGATACGCAGTATTTT. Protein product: CASSYQGVGDTQYF.

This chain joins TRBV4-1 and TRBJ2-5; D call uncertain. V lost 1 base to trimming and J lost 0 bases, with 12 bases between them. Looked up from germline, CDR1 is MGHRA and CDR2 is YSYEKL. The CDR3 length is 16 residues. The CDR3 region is CASSQGRRPHQETQYF. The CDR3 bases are TGCGCCAGCAGCCAAGGGCGGAGACCCCACCAAGAGACCCAGTACTTC.

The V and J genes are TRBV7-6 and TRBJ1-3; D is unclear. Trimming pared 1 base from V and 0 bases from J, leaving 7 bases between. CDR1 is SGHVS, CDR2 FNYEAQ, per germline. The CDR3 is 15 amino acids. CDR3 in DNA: TGTGCCAGCAGCTTAGAATGGAGCTCTGGAAACACCATATATTTT. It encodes CASSLEWSSGNTIYF. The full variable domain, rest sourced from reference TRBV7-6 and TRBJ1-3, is GAGVSQSPRYKVTKRGQDVALRCDPISGHVSLYWYRQALGQGPEFLTYFNYEAQQDKSGLPNDRFSAERPEGSISTLTIQRTEQRDSAMYRCASSLEWSSGNTIYFGEGSWLTVV.

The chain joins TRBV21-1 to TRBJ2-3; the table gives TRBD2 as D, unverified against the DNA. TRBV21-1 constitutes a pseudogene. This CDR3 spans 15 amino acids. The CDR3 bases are TGTGCCAGGTTAGGAGGGGTAGACTCCACAGATACGCAGTATTTT. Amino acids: CARLGGVDSTDTQYF.

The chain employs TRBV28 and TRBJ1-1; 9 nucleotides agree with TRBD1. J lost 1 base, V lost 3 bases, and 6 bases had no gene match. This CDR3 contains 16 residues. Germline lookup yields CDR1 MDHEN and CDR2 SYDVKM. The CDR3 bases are TGTGCCAGCAGTTTCCCTGGACAGGGGTGGAACACTGAAGCTTTCTTT. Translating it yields CASSFPGQGWNTEAFF. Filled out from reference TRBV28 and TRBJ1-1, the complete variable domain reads DVKVTQSSRYLVKRTGEKVFLECVQDMDHENMFWYRQDPGLGLRLIYFSYDVKMKEKGDIPEGYSVSREKKERFSLILESASTNQTSMYLCASSFPGQGWNTEAFFGQGTRLTVV.

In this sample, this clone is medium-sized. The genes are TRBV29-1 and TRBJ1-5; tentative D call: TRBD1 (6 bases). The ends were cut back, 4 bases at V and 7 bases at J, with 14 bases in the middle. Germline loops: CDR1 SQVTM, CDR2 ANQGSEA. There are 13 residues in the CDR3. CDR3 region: CSVGQGYGQPQHF. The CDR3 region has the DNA TGCAGCGTTGGGCAGGGGTACGGGCAGCCCCAGCATTTT. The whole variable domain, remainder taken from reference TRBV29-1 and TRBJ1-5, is SAVISQKPSRDICQRGTSLTIQCQVDSQVTMMFWYRQQPGQSLTLIATANQGSEATYESGFVIDKFPISRPNLTFSTLTVSNMSPEDSSIYLCSVGQGYGQPQHFGDGTRLSIL.

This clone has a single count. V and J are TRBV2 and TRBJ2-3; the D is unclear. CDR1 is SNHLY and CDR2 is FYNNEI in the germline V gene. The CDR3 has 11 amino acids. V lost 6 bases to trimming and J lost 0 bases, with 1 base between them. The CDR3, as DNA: TGTGCCAGCAGCAGCACAGATACGCAGTATTTT. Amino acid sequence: CASSSTDTQYF.

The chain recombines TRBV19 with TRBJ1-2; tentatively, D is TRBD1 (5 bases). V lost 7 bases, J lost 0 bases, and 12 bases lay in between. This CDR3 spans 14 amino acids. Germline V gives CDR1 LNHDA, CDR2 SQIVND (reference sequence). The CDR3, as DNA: TGTGCCAGTAAAACGACAGCATCTAACTATGGCTACACCTTC. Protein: CASKTTASNYGYTF.

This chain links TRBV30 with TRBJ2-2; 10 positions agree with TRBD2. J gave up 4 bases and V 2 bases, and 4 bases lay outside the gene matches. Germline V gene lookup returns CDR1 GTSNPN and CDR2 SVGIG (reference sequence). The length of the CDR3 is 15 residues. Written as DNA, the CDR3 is TGTGCCTGGAGTAGCGGGAGGGTCGGCACCGGGGAGCTGTTTTTT. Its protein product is CAWSSGRVGTGELFF.

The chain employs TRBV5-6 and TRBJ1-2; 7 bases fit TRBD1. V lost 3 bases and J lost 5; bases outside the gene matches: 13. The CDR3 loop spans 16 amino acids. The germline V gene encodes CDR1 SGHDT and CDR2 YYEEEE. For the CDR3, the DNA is TGTGCCAGCAGCTCGCCCTTGACAGGGAGTAGATATGGCTACACCTTC. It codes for CASSSPLTGSRYGYTF.

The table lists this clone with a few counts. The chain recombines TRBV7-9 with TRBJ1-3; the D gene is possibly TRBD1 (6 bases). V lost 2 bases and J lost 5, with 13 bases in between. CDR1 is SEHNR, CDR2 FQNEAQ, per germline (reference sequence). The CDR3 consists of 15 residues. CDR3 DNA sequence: TGTGCCAGCAGCTTAATGGCAGGGGAAAGAAACACCATATATTTT. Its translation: CASSLMAGERNTIYF.

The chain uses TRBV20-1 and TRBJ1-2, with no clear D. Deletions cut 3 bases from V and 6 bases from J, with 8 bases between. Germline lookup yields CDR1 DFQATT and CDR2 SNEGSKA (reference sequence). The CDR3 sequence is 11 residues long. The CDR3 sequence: CSASRRDGYTF. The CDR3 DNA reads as TGCAGTGCTAGTCGGCGAGATGGCTACACCTTC.

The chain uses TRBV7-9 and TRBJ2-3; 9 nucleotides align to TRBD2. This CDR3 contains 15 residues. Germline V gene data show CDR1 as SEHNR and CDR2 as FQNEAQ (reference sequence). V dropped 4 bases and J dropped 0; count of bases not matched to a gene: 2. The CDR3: CASSSSGTSTDTQYF. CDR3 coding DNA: TGTGCCAGCAGCTCTAGCGGGACCAGCACAGATACGCAGTATTTT.

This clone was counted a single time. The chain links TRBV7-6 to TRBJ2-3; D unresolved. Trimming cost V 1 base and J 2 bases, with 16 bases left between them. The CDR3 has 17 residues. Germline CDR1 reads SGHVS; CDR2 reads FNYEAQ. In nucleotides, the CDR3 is TGTGCCAGCAGCTTAGGGGATTCAGGAACTTACACAGATACGCAGTATTTT. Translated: CASSLGDSGTYTDTQYF.